Listed below are T cell receptor beta chains from one sample, sequenced in a study of blood T cells in healthy people across ages. MiXCR, run by TCRdb on the 5' RACE reads, gives a single entry per CDR3 protein. Among 1.5 million to 2 million distinct CDR3 sequences listed, around 42% were seen once. Sequencing was performed on blood. Source of these receptors: a human donor in good health. Each CDR3 is given without its conserved first and last residue. Each record gives: J gene, V gene, clone size, CDR3 protein. Clone size, where shown, is once, few, many, or a class for clones that have expanded.

j_call: TRBJ1-2
v_call: TRBV7-2
clone_size: NA
cdr3_aa: ASSLDPEMANYGYT

j_call: TRBJ2-2
v_call: TRBV6-1
clone_size: NA
cdr3_aa: ASSGDFTSYTGELF

j_call: TRBJ2-1
v_call: TRBV5-6
clone_size: NA
cdr3_aa: ASSLGGGGDEQF

j_call: TRBJ2-1
v_call: TRBV7-2
clone_size: few
cdr3_aa: ASSSRGGGDYNEQF

j_call: TRBJ1-2
v_call: TRBV10-3
clone_size: NA
cdr3_aa: AIRTDRGSSGYT

j_call: TRBJ2-1
v_call: TRBV20-1
clone_size: NA
cdr3_aa: SARDYGDGLPSSYNEQF

j_call: TRBJ2-5
v_call: TRBV9
clone_size: NA
cdr3_aa: ASSVVESEETQY

j_call: TRBJ1-5
v_call: TRBV6-6
clone_size: NA
cdr3_aa: ASSSTTGDQPQH

j_call: TRBJ2-7
v_call: TRBV27
clone_size: NA
cdr3_aa: ASSLSGKSSYEQY

j_call: TRBJ2-1
v_call: TRBV20-1
clone_size: NA
cdr3_aa: SASDRVLNEQF

j_call: TRBJ1-2
v_call: TRBV9
clone_size: few
cdr3_aa: ASSVQGTGYT

j_call: TRBJ1-2
v_call: TRBV14
clone_size: NA
cdr3_aa: ASSQSNRQSYGYT

j_call: TRBJ2-2
v_call: TRBV9
clone_size: few
cdr3_aa: ASSTRGDLNTGELF

j_call: TRBJ2-1
v_call: TRBV14
clone_size: NA
cdr3_aa: ASSPESPLAGGPNNEQF

j_call: TRBJ2-5
v_call: TRBV15
clone_size: few
cdr3_aa: ATSLMDGQETQY

j_call: TRBJ1-1
v_call: TRBV29-1
clone_size: NA
cdr3_aa: SVTPGPNTEAF

j_call: TRBJ2-2
v_call: TRBV6-2/TRBV6-3
clone_size: NA
cdr3_aa: ASSIGGLIGELF

j_call: TRBJ1-2
v_call: TRBV12-3/TRBV12-4
clone_size: NA
cdr3_aa: ASSLDNRGLLGYT

j_call: NA
v_call: TRBV28
clone_size: NA
cdr3_aa: ASRPPIRGEQY

j_call: TRBJ1-4
v_call: TRBV7-9
clone_size: NA
cdr3_aa: ASSYLTEADEKLF

j_call: TRBJ2-1
v_call: TRBV6-6
clone_size: NA
cdr3_aa: ASSHLGFYNEQF

j_call: TRBJ2-3
v_call: TRBV20-1
clone_size: few
cdr3_aa: SARLPGTPADTQY

j_call: TRBJ1-2
v_call: TRBV10-3
clone_size: NA
cdr3_aa: AIRDRQDPDYGYT

j_call: TRBJ2-5
v_call: TRBV7-9
clone_size: NA
cdr3_aa: ASSLGDLGAQETQY

j_call: TRBJ1-2
v_call: TRBV20-1
clone_size: NA
cdr3_aa: SARDGRTYGYT

j_call: TRBJ2-7
v_call: TRBV9
clone_size: few
cdr3_aa: ASSVATGTAYEQY

j_call: TRBJ2-1
v_call: TRBV5-5
clone_size: NA
cdr3_aa: ASSFIYLWNEQF

j_call: TRBJ2-1
v_call: TRBV20-1
clone_size: few
cdr3_aa: SLTSGGEEQF

j_call: TRBJ2-5
v_call: TRBV20-1
clone_size: few
cdr3_aa: SARLQGGTQY

j_call: TRBJ2-7
v_call: TRBV6-2/TRBV6-3
clone_size: few
cdr3_aa: ASSYPSGGVRGEQY

j_call: TRBJ2-1
v_call: TRBV12-5
clone_size: NA
cdr3_aa: ASGLVRSTRLSSYNEQF

j_call: TRBJ1-2
v_call: TRBV6-6
clone_size: NA
cdr3_aa: ASSYLGTGNYGYT

j_call: TRBJ2-1
v_call: TRBV7-8
clone_size: few
cdr3_aa: ASSLALAGGLSYNEQF

j_call: TRBJ2-1
v_call: TRBV27
clone_size: few
cdr3_aa: ASAHGNEQF

j_call: TRBJ1-4
v_call: TRBV20-1
clone_size: few
cdr3_aa: SARGAGGATNEKLF

j_call: TRBJ2-1
v_call: TRBV9
clone_size: NA
cdr3_aa: ASGITHEQF

j_call: TRBJ2-1
v_call: TRBV7-9
clone_size: many
cdr3_aa: ASSFLAGGNNEQF

j_call: TRBJ1-1
v_call: TRBV5-5
clone_size: NA
cdr3_aa: ASSLGRSGYTEAF

j_call: TRBJ1-5
v_call: TRBV3-1
clone_size: NA
cdr3_aa: ASQTGGEDQPQH

j_call: TRBJ2-5
v_call: TRBV7-2
clone_size: NA
cdr3_aa: ASSFTSGPRQETQY

j_call: TRBJ2-3
v_call: TRBV7-2
clone_size: many
cdr3_aa: ASRPSTDTQY

j_call: TRBJ2-7
v_call: TRBV6-2/TRBV6-3
clone_size: NA
cdr3_aa: ASSPLDTQSSYEQY

j_call: TRBJ2-3
v_call: TRBV7-2
clone_size: NA
cdr3_aa: ASSFGVSGGRDTQY

j_call: TRBJ2-1
v_call: TRBV7-6
clone_size: once
cdr3_aa: ASSLVGLVSDNEQF

j_call: TRBJ1-1
v_call: TRBV10-3
clone_size: few
cdr3_aa: AISESSGGGVTEAF

j_call: TRBJ2-1
v_call: TRBV7-9
clone_size: NA
cdr3_aa: ASSLGLATAYNEQF

j_call: TRBJ1-5
v_call: TRBV29-1
clone_size: few
cdr3_aa: SVTEDSNQPQH

j_call: TRBJ1-1
v_call: TRBV7-2
clone_size: NA
cdr3_aa: ASSFGGLFTEAF

j_call: TRBJ2-1
v_call: TRBV9
clone_size: few
cdr3_aa: ASSVAGGDYNEQF

j_call: TRBJ2-7
v_call: TRBV5-5
clone_size: NA
cdr3_aa: ASSLAPLIYEQY

j_call: TRBJ2-6
v_call: TRBV20-1
clone_size: NA
cdr3_aa: SAWDTGANVLT

j_call: TRBJ2-3
v_call: TRBV29-1
clone_size: NA
cdr3_aa: SVDLLSGGFTDTQY